This TCR beta chain appears in the sequencing data of a study of early T cells in non-severe SARS-CoV-2 infection. Across the whole study: With bulk RNA from unsorted whole blood as input, sequencing yielded unpaired chains. Study-wide findings and caveats: Database matching using VDJdb favored anti-spike CD8 responses, with private and CD4 specificities left missing.

Per the germline V gene, CDR1 is SNHLY and CDR2 is FYNNEI. The junction had 4 bases not matched to a gene; V was cut back by 5 bases and J by 9 bases. The CDR3 spans 13 residues. Unique molecular identifiers were added to individual cDNA molecules. One entry per CDR3 protein results from TCRdb running MiXCR on the 5' RACE reads. The sample consists of over 85,000 distinct CDR3 sequences, 10% to 15% of them appearing once. This clonotype was seen ten or more times. What it binds is not known. The receptor's source is an adult who was a healthcare worker with PCR-confirmed SARS-CoV-2 infection or an uninfected control (not recorded which). The sequenced sample consisted of whole blood. The chain joins TRBV2 to TRBJ1-5, with 10 bases lining up with TRBD1. In DNA, the CDR3 is TGTGCCAGCAGTAGACAGGGGGCGCGGCCCCAGCATTTT. It translates to CASSRQGARPQHF.